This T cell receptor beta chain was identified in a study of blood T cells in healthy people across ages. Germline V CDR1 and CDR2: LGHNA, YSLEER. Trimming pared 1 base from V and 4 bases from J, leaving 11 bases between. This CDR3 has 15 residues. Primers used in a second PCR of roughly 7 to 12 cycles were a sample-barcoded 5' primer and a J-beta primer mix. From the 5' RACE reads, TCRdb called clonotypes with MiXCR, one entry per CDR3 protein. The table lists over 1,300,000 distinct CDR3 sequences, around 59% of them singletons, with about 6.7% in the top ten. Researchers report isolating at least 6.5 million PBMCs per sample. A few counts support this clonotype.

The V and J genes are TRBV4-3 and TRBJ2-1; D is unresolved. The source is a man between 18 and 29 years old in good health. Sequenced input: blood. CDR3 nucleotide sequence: TGCGCCAGCAGCCAAGGAAGGGCGAATTACAATGAGCAGTTCTTC. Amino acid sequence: CASSQGRANYNEQFF.